Shown below are 20 T cell receptor beta chains from a single sample sequenced in a study of T-cell reconstitution after alpha-beta-depleted transplantation in children. Preparation of the TCRbeta library used unique molecular identifiers. TCRdb re-called the PCR reads with MiXCR, one entry per CDR3 protein. The table includes 280,000 or so distinct CDR3 sequences, 11% detected once. The sample was peripheral blood, taken 180 days after TCRalphabeta/CD19-depleted stem cell transplant. The receptors here all came from a male patient aged 2 to 9 who had a stem cell transplant for chronic granulomatous disease, so the T cells may come from the graft donor.

This clonotype was recorded at least ten times. This chain links TRBV4-1 with TRBJ1-5; D is uncertain. Deletions cut 1 base from V and 6 bases from J, with 13 bases between. In germline, CDR1 is MGHRA, CDR2 YSYEKL. CDR3 length: 15 amino acids. CDR3 DNA sequence: TGCGCCAGCAGCCAAGGTGTGCGGGGTAGTCAGCCCCAGCATTTT. This codes for CASSQGVRGSQPQHF.

This clonotype was seen at least ten times. V and J are TRBV7-2 and TRBJ2-1; the D is unclear. V lost 5 bases, J lost 7 bases, and 6 bases lay in between. The CDR3 covers 11 residues. Germline-derived CDR1 and CDR2 are SGHTA and FQGNSA. The CDR3 is CASSRSNEQFF. For the CDR3, the DNA is TGTGCCAGCAGCCGGTCTAATGAGCAGTTCTTC. The complete variable domain, with remaining parts taken from reference TRBV7-2 and TRBJ2-1, reads GAGVSQSPSNKVTEKGKDVELRCDPISGHTALYWYRQSLGQGLEFLIYFQGNSAPDKSGLPSDRFSAERTGGSVSTLTIQRTQQEDSAVYLCASSRSNEQFFGPGTRLTVL.

The chain links TRBV14 to TRBJ1-2, with D unclear. Germline CDR1 reads SGHDN; CDR2 reads FVKESK. This CDR3 has 15 residues. The V end lost 2 bases, the J end lost 3 bases, and 13 bases lay between the germline ends. DNA for the CDR3: TGTGCCAGCAGCCAACAAAGGTCAGGATACTATGGCTACACCTTC. This sequence encodes CASSQQRSGYYGYTF. The full variable domain, in which reference TRBV14 and TRBJ1-2 provide the parts outside the CDR3, is EAGVTQFPSHSVIEKGQTVTLRCDPISGHDNLYWYRRVMGKEIKFLLHFVKESKQDESGMPNNRFLAERTGGTYSTLKVQPAELEDSGVYFCASSQQRSGYYGYTFGSGTRLTVV.

A remark on this clonotype: Mismatch with germline at one junction end may stem from a read error. CDR3 protein: CASSLADGNSPLHF. CDR3 nucleotide sequence: TGTGCTAGCAGCTTAGCCGACGGGAATTCACCCCTCCACTTT. V is TRBV7-7 and J is TRBJ1-6; D is unclear. The CDR3 spans 14 residues. The germline gives CDR1 SSHAT, CDR2 FNYEAQ (reference sequence).

This clonotype was picked up many times. The V call is TRBV18, the J call TRBJ2-7, with 13 bases matching TRBD2. The trim removed 0 bases at V and 0 bases at J, leaving 2 bases unmatched. The V gene's germline CDR1 is KGHSH and CDR2 LQKENI. The CDR3 runs 17 residues. The CDR3 DNA reads TGTGCCAGCTCACCACCGGGACTAGCGGGACCCTCCTACGAGCAGTACTTC. It is translated as CASSPPGLAGPSYEQYF.

This clonotype was picked up a small number of times. This chain links TRBV12-3 or TRBV12-4 with TRBJ2-7, with TRBD2 as a possible D gene (7 bases). The CDR3 covers 14 residues. The V gene lost 4 bases and the J gene lost 5 bases, with 15 bases spanning the gap. CDR3 in amino acids: CASSWGGGRDEQYF. In DNA form, the CDR3 reads TGTGCCAGCAGTTGGGGGGGGGGCCGGGACGAGCAGTACTTC.

The chain joins TRBV18 to TRBJ2-1; D unresolved. V lost 2 bases to trimming and J lost 1 base, with 12 bases between them. The length of the CDR3 is 16 residues. Germline loops: CDR1 KGHSH, CDR2 LQKENI. CDR3 protein: CASSPNPARSYNEQFF. CDR3 bases: TGTGCCAGCTCACCAAACCCGGCGAGGTCCTACAATGAGCAGTTCTTC.

In this sample, this clonotype turned up many times. The V call is TRBV5-5, the J call TRBJ2-5, with 10 bases aligning to TRBD2. The V segment lost 2 bases and the J segment 5 bases; nucleotides outside the gene matches: 15. Germline-derived CDR1 and CDR2 are SGHKS and YYEKEE (reference sequence). The CDR3 totals 18 residues. Written as DNA, the CDR3 is TGTGCCAGCAGCTTTGGACTCCTAGCTAGCGGGAGCGGGGAGACCCAGTACTTC. Encoded protein: CASSFGLLASGSGETQYF.

This clonotype was observed at least ten times. The rearrangement uses TRBV20-1 and TRBJ2-1; D is possibly TRBD2 (6 bases). Germline CDR1 DFQATT, CDR2 SNEGSKA (reference sequence). The V end was cut by 2 bases, the J end by 4 bases, with 12 bases between. The CDR3 is 14 amino acids. The CDR3 nucleotides are TGCAGTGCTAGAATAGTAGCGGCTTACAATGAGCAGTTCTTC. This translates into CSARIVAAYNEQFF.

This clonotype was counted ten times or more. This chain joins TRBV6-1 and TRBJ1-6; D perhaps matches TRBD1 (5 bases). The CDR3 extends over 13 amino acids. V was cut by 2 bases and J by 9 bases, with 8 bases left in between. Germline values: CDR1 MNHNS, CDR2 SASEGT. CDR3 nucleotide sequence: TGTGCCAGCAGTGAATCCGGGGGTTCACCCCTCCACTTT. Protein product: CASSESGGSPLHF.

This clonotype was picked up many times. This rearrangement joins TRBV20-1 to TRBJ2-7; unclear D gene. CDR1 is DFQATT, CDR2 SNEGSKA, per germline (reference sequence). Trimming left V 5 bases short and J 1 base short, with 12 bases between. CDR3 size: 13 residues. The CDR3 spells CSADQTRSYEQYF. CDR3 sequence (DNA): TGCAGTGCTGACCAGACTCGGTCCTACGAGCAGTACTTC.

This clonotype was counted ten times or more. The V and J genes are TRBV5-1 and TRBJ2-1; 8 nucleotides match TRBD2. The CDR3 covers 16 residues. Germline trimming cut 1 base from V and 4 bases from J; bases unmatched to any gene: 7. Germline-derived CDR1 and CDR2 are SGHRS and YFSETQ. CDR3 DNA: TGCGCCAGCAGCTTGCTAACTAGCGGTTCATACAATGAGCAGTTCTTC. Residues: CASSLLTSGSYNEQFF.

This clonotype has more than one count but fewer than ten. This chain links TRBV12-3 or TRBV12-4 with TRBJ1-2; 11 bases match TRBD1. V was pared by 1 base and J by 7 bases, with 11 bases of the junction left unmatched. The CDR3 spans 17 residues. This CDR3 is CASSLVRTGGSRIGYTF. CDR3 in DNA: TGTGCCAGCAGTTTAGTCAGGACAGGGGGCTCGAGGATTGGCTACACCTTC.

This clonotype was picked up many times. The chain couples TRBV20-1 to TRBJ2-1, with TRBD2 matching 9 bases. The CDR3 length is 15 residues. Germline-derived CDR1 and CDR2 are DFQATT and SNEGSKA (reference sequence). V lost 5 bases and J lost 0; bases outside the gene matches: 5. This chain's CDR3 is CSAQSGRTSYNEQFF. CDR3 nucleotide sequence: TGCAGTGCTCAAAGCGGGAGGACCTCCTACAATGAGCAGTTCTTC.

The rearrangement uses TRBV5-1 and TRBJ2-7; 16 bases are a match to TRBD2. Germline V gene sequence: CDR1 SGHRS, CDR2 YFSETQ. Losses at the gene ends were 8 bases for V and 0 bases for J; bases not matched to a gene: 20. The CDR3 totals 21 residues. CDR3 sequence: CASSLPLPGLAGGVSSYEQYF. In nucleotides, the CDR3 is TGCGCCAGTTCACTCCCCCTCCCGGGACTAGCGGGAGGGGTGTCCTCCTACGAGCAGTACTTC. Looking up the rest from reference TRBV5-1 and TRBJ2-7 gives the full variable domain: KAGVTQTPRYLIKTRGQQVTLSCSPISGHRSVSWYQQTPGQGLQFLFEYFSETQRNKGNFPGRFSGRQFSNSRSEMNVSTLELGDSALYLCASSLPLPGLAGGVSSYEQYFGPGTRLTVT.

The table lists this clonotype with many counts. The gene calls are TRBV29-1 and TRBJ2-7; perhaps TRBD1 as D (6 bases). The CDR3 length is 13 residues. Trimming left V 3 bases short and J 3 bases short, with 12 bases between. The germline CDR1 and CDR2 sequences are SQVTM and ANQGSEA. The CDR3, as DNA: TGCAGCGTTGACAGGGGTGGGGGCTACGAGCAGTACTTC. Protein: CSVDRGGGYEQYF.

This clonotype showed up just a few times. The CDR3 spells CASSQAVRRPYNEQFF. The DNA for the CDR3 is TGTGCCAGCAGCCAAGCGGTGAGGAGGCCGTACAATGAGCAGTTCTTC. The chain recombines TRBV14 with TRBJ2-1, with D maybe TRBD2 (5 bases). CDR1 is SGHDN and CDR2 is FVKESK in the germline V gene. The CDR3 is 16 amino acids. The V end was cut by 1 base, the J end by 4 bases, with 14 bases between.

The V call is TRBV28, the J call TRBJ2-1; D may correspond to TRBD1 or TRBD2 (5 bases each). The germline V gene has CDR1 MDHEN and CDR2 SYDVKM. This CDR3 spans 16 amino acids. Trimming left V 2 bases short and J 7 bases short, with 18 bases between. The CDR3 spells CASSLEGPILINEQFF. The CDR3 DNA reads as TGTGCCAGCAGTTTAGAGGGACCAATCCTGATAAATGAGCAGTTCTTC. Variable domain in full (rest from reference TRBV28 and TRBJ2-1): DVKVTQSSRYLVKRTGEKVFLECVQDMDHENMFWYRQDPGLGLRLIYFSYDVKMKEKGDIPEGYSVSREKKERFSLILESASTNQTSMYLCASSLEGPILINEQFFGPGTRLTVL.

This clonotype was detected ten times or more. The rearrangement uses TRBV6-2 or TRBV6-3 and TRBJ2-7; no reliable D call. The CDR3 has 17 amino acids. The V gene lost 6 bases and the J gene lost 3 bases, with 24 bases spanning the gap. Germline V gene lookup returns CDR1 MNHEY and CDR2 SVGEGT. CDR3 nucleotides: TGTGCCAGCAGCCTAGACATCGCCTATCCGATACGCTACGAGCAGTACTTC. It is translated as CASSLDIAYPIRYEQYF.

At least ten counts were recorded for this clonotype. The chain combines TRBV13 with TRBJ2-1, with 9 bases aligning to TRBD2. V shed 3 bases, J shed 3 bases, and the junction held 3 bases outside the gene matches. Germline V CDR1 and CDR2: PRHDT, FYEKMQ (reference sequence). This CDR3 has 15 amino acids. The CDR3, as DNA: TGTGCCAGCAGCTTCTCTAGCGGGAACTACAATGAGCAGTTCTTC. The encoded protein is CASSFSSGNYNEQFF.